A selection of T cell receptor beta chains follows, all from one sample in a study of cytomegalovirus exposure and HLA in healthy donors. Measured with immunoSEQ multiplex PCR; TCRdb has only the in-frame clones, and not every one. Of 60,000 to 95,000 clones detected, approximately 81% appear once; the ten largest clones hold 8% to 9.5%. The sequencing input was PBMCs. Every receptor here comes from a middle-aged woman in good health and CMV-seropositive. The CDR3 runs from the conserved cysteine through the conserved F or W. The D gene is left open where the match is weak. A row's size may be missing; if present it is once, few, many or a size class.

d_gene,j_gene,v_gene,abundance,CDR3nt,CDR3aa
TRBD1,TRBJ1-2,TRBV28,NA,TGTGCCAGCAGTTTATCAGGGGGCGGCTATGGCTACACCTTC,CASSLSGGGYGYTF
NA,TRBJ1-5,TRBV29-1,NA,TGCAGCGTTGCGGCCGGGGGGGGGAATCAGCCCCAGCATTTT,CSVAAGGGNQPQHF
NA,TRBJ1-6,TRBV6-1,NA,TGTGCCAGTAGGGAGATGAGCTCCTATAATTCACCCCTCCACTTT,CASREMSSYNSPLHF
NA,TRBJ2-7,TRBV29-1,NA,TGCAGCGTCGCTATTGGACTGAACTACGAGCAGTACTTC,CSVAIGLNYEQYF
NA,TRBJ1-2,TRBV6-1,NA,TGTGCCATCAGTCCAGGGAGGGCCTATGGCTACACCTTC,CAISPGRAYGYTF
NA,TRBJ1-6,TRBV11-2,NA,TGTGCCAGCAGCTTACTGAATTCACCCCTCCACTTT,CASSLLNSPLHF
TRBD1,TRBJ1-6,TRBV2,NA,TGTGCCAGCAGTGACCGGGACAGGGTGCCTGTGGCCCTCCACTTT,CASSDRDRVPVALHF
TRBD1,TRBJ2-5,TRBV14,NA,TGTGCCAGCAGCCAAGTTACAGGGGGCCGTAAGACCCAGTACTTC,CASSQVTGGRKTQYF
NA,TRBJ2-3,TRBV4-3,NA,TGCGCCAGCAGCCAAGATACAGGGAAGACCACAGATACGCAGTATTTT,CASSQDTGKTTDTQYF
TRBD1,TRBJ2-5,TRBV28,few,TGTGCCAGCAGTTTATCGGGACAGGGTGCCCGAGAGACCCAGTACTTC,CASSLSGQGARETQYF
TRBD2,TRBJ2-5,TRBV11-1,NA,TGTGCCAGCAGCCCTGCATACGCGACTAGCGGGGAGACCCAGTACTTC,CASSPAYATSGETQYF
NA,TRBJ1-5,TRBV19,NA,TGTGCCAGTAGTAAGGCATCGGGAGGGGATCAGCCCCAGCATTTT,CASSKASGGDQPQHF
NA,TRBJ2-5,TRBV6-1,once,TGTGCCAGCAATCAGGGCCTACAAGAGACCCAGTACTTC,CASNQGLQETQYF
NA,TRBJ2-1,TRBV27,NA,TGTGCCAGCAGTTCACAGTCTGGGGGGAAAGTGACCTACAATGAGCAGTTCTTC,CASSSQSGGKVTYNEQFF
NA,TRBJ1-1,TRBV29-1,NA,TGCAGCGTTGAAGAGCCCCGGGACACTGAAGCTTTCTTT,CSVEEPRDTEAFF
TRBD2,TRBJ2-7,TRBV2,NA,TGTGCCAGCAGTAGGACTAGCGGGGGGGAGCAGTACTTC,CASSRTSGGEQYF
TRBD2,TRBJ2-5,TRBV6-5,few,TGTGCCAGCAGTACCGGGACTAGCGCGGAGACCCAGTACTTC,CASSTGTSAETQYF
TRBD1,TRBJ1-1,TRBV5-1,NA,TGCGCCAGCAGCTCGGGACAGGGAGACACTGAAGCTTTCTTT,CASSSGQGDTEAFF
TRBD2,TRBJ2-1,TRBV5-1,NA,TGCGCCAGCAGGGCTAGCGGGGGGAACAATGAGCAGTTCTTC,CASRASGGNNEQFF
NA,TRBJ2-7,TRBV28,NA,TGTGCCAGCAGTTCCCCCGGGAGACCCAAGGAGCAGTACTTC,CASSSPGRPKEQYF
NA,TRBJ1-3,TRBV28,NA,TGTGCCAGCAGCCGACCCGAACTATACTCTGGAAACACCATATATTTT,CASSRPELYSGNTIYF
TRBD1,TRBJ1-1,TRBV25-1,NA,TGTGCCAGCAGTGACCCGACAGGGGGCGGCACTGAAGCTTTCTTT,CASSDPTGGGTEAFF
NA,TRBJ1-1,TRBV9,NA,TGTGCCAGCAAAGAGCTTCAGGGCGAGAACACTGAAGCTTTCTTT,CASKELQGENTEAFF
NA,TRBJ2-3,TRBV23-1,NA,TGCGCCAGGCGTCGGTCGGGGTTTTGCACAGATACGCAGTATTTT,CARRRSGFCTDTQYF
NA,TRBJ1-6,TRBV6-6,NA,TGTGCCAGCAGTTACGAGGGGGCCCTCCACTTT,CASSYEGALHF
NA,TRBJ1-2,TRBV2,NA,TGTGCCAGCAGTCGGGTGGCTCGGGGCTACACCTTC,CASSRVARGYTF
TRBD1,TRBJ1-1,TRBV30,NA,TGTGCCCGCGACCGGGACAGCATCGGGGGCACTGAAGCTTTCTTT,CARDRDSIGGTEAFF
TRBD1,TRBJ2-2,TRBV7-3,NA,TGTGCCAGCAGCTTGACCCCCGGACAGGGGGTGAACACCGGGGAGCTGTTTTTT,CASSLTPGQGVNTGELFF
NA,TRBJ1-6,TRBV28,NA,TGTGCCAGCAGGGGGGGGGTGGAGCCCCTCCACTTT,CASRGGVEPLHF
TRBD1,TRBJ1-5,TRBV27,NA,TGTGCCAGCAGTTCGGGACAGGGGAGGCAGCCCCAGCATTTT,CASSSGQGRQPQHF
TRBD1,TRBJ2-7,TRBV7-9,once,TGTGCCAGCAGCTTAGCGCCGGGACAGGCGACCTACGAGCAGTACTTC,CASSLAPGQATYEQYF
TRBD1,TRBJ2-7,TRBV7-2,NA,TGTGCCAGCAGCTTAGGGAGGGACAGGGGGCTGGATGAGCAGTACTTC,CASSLGRDRGLDEQYF
NA,TRBJ2-3,TRBV21-1,NA,TGTGCCAGCAAACCCCTGACTAGCGAGAGCACAGATACGCAGTATTTT,CASKPLTSESTDTQYF
NA,TRBJ2-3,TRBV7-9,NA,TGTTCCAGCAGCTTAGCGTTCGGGGGAGAGACAGATACGCAGTATTTT,CSSSLAFGGETDTQYF
TRBD2,TRBJ2-3,TRBV7-3,once,TGTGCCAGCAGCCCAGGGACTAGCGGGGAGTCAGATACGCAGTATTTT,CASSPGTSGESDTQYF
NA,TRBJ2-6,TRBV9,NA,TGTGCCAGCAGCGTAGGGGCAGGGGTTTCTGGGGCCAACGTCCTGACTTTC,CASSVGAGVSGANVLTF
TRBD1,TRBJ2-7,TRBV27,NA,TGTGCCAGCAGTTTATCCGGGACAGGGCTGACCGAGCAGTACTTC,CASSLSGTGLTEQYF
TRBD2,TRBJ2-5,TRBV4-3,NA,TGCGCCAGCAGCCCGGGACTAGGAGTGACCCAGTACTTC,CASSPGLGVTQYF
TRBD2,TRBJ2-3,TRBV5-1,NA,TGCGCCAGCAGCTTGATAGGACTAGCGGGGGGCACGGTCACAGATACGCAGTATTTT,CASSLIGLAGGTVTDTQYF
NA,TRBJ1-1,TRBV19,NA,TGTGCCAGTAGTATAGGGTCCAGGAACACTGAAGCTTTCTTT,CASSIGSRNTEAFF
NA,TRBJ2-2,TRBV28,few,TGTGCCAGCGTCACAGATCCTGGACAAGACACCGGGGAGCTGTTTTTT,CASVTDPGQDTGELFF
TRBD2,TRBJ2-7,TRBV7-9,NA,TGTGCCAGCAGCTTAGACGGGCGGGGGGTGAGCGAGCAGTACTTC,CASSLDGRGVSEQYF
NA,TRBJ2-7,TRBV5-1,NA,TGCGCCAGCAGCGTTACAGGGTCCGAGCAGTACTTC,CASSVTGSEQYF
NA,TRBJ2-4,TRBV5-1,NA,TGCGCCAGCAGCTTGGGACAGGAGGACATTCAGTACTTC,CASSLGQEDIQYF
NA,TRBJ2-5,TRBV5-1,NA,TGCGCCAGCAGCTTGGGTATCGGGGGGCAAGGCGAGACCCAGTACTTC,CASSLGIGGQGETQYF